The source of this T cell receptor beta chain is a study of blood T cell repertoires in COVID-19. Across the study: Samples of COVID-19 (acute and convalescent) were obtained from the United States, Italy and Spain. PBMCs, B-cell-depleted T cells, or T cells were the source of the cDNA or gDNA that made up the material.

The ends were cut back, 6 bases at V and 4 bases at J, with 15 bases in the middle. In germline, CDR1 is SNHLY, CDR2 FYNNEI. The CDR3 spans 14 residues. Original processing notes: Researchers report that nucleated cell counts were estimated from reference gene primer amplification. Sequencing used immunoSEQ multiplex PCR; TCRdb keeps in-frame clones, though not all of them. D and trimming come from the DNA, and the V and J calls and clone size come from that table. The sample has 200,000 or so clones; roughly nine tenths are singletons. This TCR was sampled from a woman between 65 and 79 years old with acute or convalescent COVID-19. The rearrangement uses TRBV2 and TRBJ1-2, with TRBD1 as a possible D gene (6 bases). Sequencing input: peripheral blood. DNA for the CDR3: TGTGCCAGCAGGACGGACAGCCGTCTCTATGGCTACACCTTC. It specifies CASRTDSRLYGYTF.